This T cell receptor (beta chain) was documented in a study of shared clonotypes between healthy human individuals (dated by TCRdb to the early 2020s). Study-wide context: The cohort comprised a couple of women and a few men aged 18 to 49 years. For each donor, CD4 naive and CD4 memory were each run on three plates, CD8 naive on two plates, and CD8 memory on one plate. To estimate repertoire size and how much clonotype sharing occurs between individuals, the study deeply sequenced the blood TCR repertoires of several healthy adults. Different laboratories and diverse techniques were used to prepare libraries and sequence TCR repertoires, to increase sequencing depth and limit assay-specific biases. Per donor, leukapheresis produced somewhere between about 0.94 and 9.5 billion PBMCs. Broader findings and caveats from the paper: Even with the large sequencing depth, rarefaction of the sorted-subset datasets indicated that sequencing was incomplete. Pairwise subsampling led to the expectation that sequencing depth would affect the degree of clonotype sharing among donors. The small number of donors limited the genetic and exposure-history diversity represented. Across four donors, approximately 5% of naive CD4, roughly 3.5% of naive CD8, around 2.1% of memory CD4, and 0.4% to 0.45% of memory CD8 clonotypes were shared. Sampling was limited to blood, and TCR repertoires in tissue likely differ from TCR repertoires in blood. Larger estimated clonotype richness was generally found for naive subsets than for memory subsets. Higher generation probabilities were observed for clonotypes shared by all four sorted-subset donors than for non-shared clonotypes.

This clone showed up just once. This clone's antigen is unknown. Base qualities are not at hand, and no much larger clone is one base apart. The donors were healthy, HIV-negative adults with no recently reported acute infections or vaccinations. Only Caucasian adults living in Nashville, Tennessee, USA were represented among the donors. CD4+ T cells were enriched by magnetic negative selection, after which naive cells were positively selected on CD45RA and the negative fraction was taken as the memory subset. After blood collection by leukapheresis, PBMCs were isolated using Ficoll-Histopaque density gradient centrifugation and then cryopreserved in the vapor phase of liquid nitrogen. Purity and quantity of every magnetically sorted T cell population were checked by analytical flow cytometry. From each sorted fraction, genomic DNA was isolated and quantified by UV absorbance on a Nanodrop 2000c. TCR CDR3 regions were amplified from genomic DNA by multiplex PCR using the deep immunoSEQ assay. Extracted genomic DNA from each cell subset was distributed evenly across all wells of several immunoSEQ 96-well plates, and each plate was treated as a replicate. For sorted subsets, about 220 ng of genomic DNA, equivalent to 25,000 to 35,000 T cell genomes, went into each replicate PCR. The purified libraries were quantified using a Qubit 3.0 fluorometer, sized with a Bioanalyzer 2100, and then quantified again using the KAPA Library Quantification kit. Each immunoSEQ 96-well plate was sequenced on its own single-read 150-cycle Illumina NextSeq 550 flow cell. Turning to the authors' computational methods: Because only junctional sequences without quality scores were contained in the immunoSEQ output, filtering matching that applied to full-length reads could not be performed. To assign V/J genes and CDR3, sequences were annotated against IMGT germline references using PyIR, a Python wrapper for IgBLAST v1.9. Any read was removed if the V/J assignment was weak (E-value above 1e-6), the CDR3 was missing, or the read contained stop codons, out-of-frame junctions, or ambiguous translated residues. V3J clonotypes were defined by identical inferred V gene, J gene, and CDR3 amino acid sequence. To compute the percentage overlap between repertoires, the number of shared unique clonotypes was divided by the size of the smaller repertoire. Repertoire richness was assessed with RTK rarefaction, the Chao1 estimator, and Recon v2.1 estimates of unobserved clonotypes. Generation probabilities were computed with OLGA for all TCRbeta clonotypes obtained by the gDNA method from four donors. Not all clones reach the TCRdb copy of this immuneACCESS table, which keeps in-frame sequences only. Checked studies attribute under half of the gap to unresolved V genes and leave the rest unexplained. From that table come the V and J calls and clone size; the DNA was used to work out D and trimming. Recorded for this sample are about 1.1 million clones; 70% to 80% of them occurred a single time. The ten largest clones capture approximately 0.95% of the sample.

Deletion took 5 bases off V and 0 bases off J, with a span of 17 bases between the germline ends. CDR3 length: 17 amino acids, cysteine to phenylalanine. Here the CDR3 DNA is all that survives: 51 bases in frame from base 1. In the germline V gene, CDR1 corresponds to SGHTA and CDR2 to FQGNSA. The source material was memory CD4+ T cells from PBMCs. Explained via the paper, the cell subset or site label denotes: CD45RA-negative fraction. This TCR was sampled from a man younger than 35 in good health. Some clones in this sample may be carry-over from other donors' samples. The V gene is TRBV7-2 and the J gene is TRBJ2-1; the D gene is possibly TRBD2, with 5 bases matching. In nucleotides, the sequence is TGTGCCAGCAGCCTAACCCTGAGGGTCAGCTCCTACAATGAGCAGTTCTTC. Its product reads: CASSLTLRVSSYNEQFF.